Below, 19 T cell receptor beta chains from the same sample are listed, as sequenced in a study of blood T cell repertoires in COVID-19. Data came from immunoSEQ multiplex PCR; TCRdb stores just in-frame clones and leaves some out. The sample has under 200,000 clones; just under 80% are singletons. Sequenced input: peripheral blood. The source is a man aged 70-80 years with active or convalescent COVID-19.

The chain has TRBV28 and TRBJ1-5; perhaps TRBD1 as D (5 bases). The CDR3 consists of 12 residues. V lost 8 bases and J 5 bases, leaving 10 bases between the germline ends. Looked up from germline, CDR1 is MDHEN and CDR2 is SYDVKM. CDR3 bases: TGTGCCAGCGAACAGGCGGATCAGCCCCAGCATTTT. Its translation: CASEQADQPQHF.

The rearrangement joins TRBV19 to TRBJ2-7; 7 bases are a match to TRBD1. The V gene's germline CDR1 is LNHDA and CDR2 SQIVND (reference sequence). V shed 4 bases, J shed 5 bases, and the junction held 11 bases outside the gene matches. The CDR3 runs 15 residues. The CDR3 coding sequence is TGTGCCAGTAGTACCCAACAGGGGCTTTTGGACGAGCAGTACTTC. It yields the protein CASSTQQGLLDEQYF.

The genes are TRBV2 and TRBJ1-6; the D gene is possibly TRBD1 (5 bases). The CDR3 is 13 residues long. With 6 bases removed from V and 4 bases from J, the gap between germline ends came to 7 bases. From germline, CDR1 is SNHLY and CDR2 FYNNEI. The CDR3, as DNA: TGTGCCAGCAGGACAGTTTATAATTCACCCCTCCACTTT. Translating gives CASRTVYNSPLHF.

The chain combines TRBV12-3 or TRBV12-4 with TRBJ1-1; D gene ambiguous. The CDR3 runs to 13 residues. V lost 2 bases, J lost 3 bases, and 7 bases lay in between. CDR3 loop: CASSLKSYTEAFF. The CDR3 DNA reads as TGTGCCAGCAGTTTAAAATCTTACACTGAAGCTTTCTTT.

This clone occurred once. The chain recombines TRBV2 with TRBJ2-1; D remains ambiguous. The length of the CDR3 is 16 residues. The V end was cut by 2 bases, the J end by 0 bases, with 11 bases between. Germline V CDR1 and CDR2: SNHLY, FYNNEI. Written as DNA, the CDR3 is TGTGCCAGCAGTGAAACTGCGGTCACCTCCTACAATGAGCAGTTCTTC. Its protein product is CASSETAVTSYNEQFF.

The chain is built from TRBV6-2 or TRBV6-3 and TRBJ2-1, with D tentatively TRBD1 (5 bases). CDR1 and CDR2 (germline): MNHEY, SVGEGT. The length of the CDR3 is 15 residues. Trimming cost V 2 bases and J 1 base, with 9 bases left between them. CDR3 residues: CASSYMAGSYNEQFF. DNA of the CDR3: TGTGCCAGCAGTTACATGGCAGGGTCCTACAATGAGCAGTTCTTC.

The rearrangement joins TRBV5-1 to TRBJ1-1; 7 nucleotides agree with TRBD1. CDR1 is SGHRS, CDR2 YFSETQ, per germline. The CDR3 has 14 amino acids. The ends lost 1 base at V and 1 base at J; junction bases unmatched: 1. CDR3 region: CASSLQGGNTEAFF. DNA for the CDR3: TGCGCCAGCAGCTTGCAGGGGGGGAACACTGAAGCTTTCTTT.

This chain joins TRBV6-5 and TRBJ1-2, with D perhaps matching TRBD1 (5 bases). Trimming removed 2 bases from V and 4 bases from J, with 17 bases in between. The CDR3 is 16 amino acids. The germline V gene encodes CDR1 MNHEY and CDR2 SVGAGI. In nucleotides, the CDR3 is TGTGCCAGCAGTTACGGATCAGGGTTAGAAGGCTATGGCTACACCTTC. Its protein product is CASSYGSGLEGYGYTF.

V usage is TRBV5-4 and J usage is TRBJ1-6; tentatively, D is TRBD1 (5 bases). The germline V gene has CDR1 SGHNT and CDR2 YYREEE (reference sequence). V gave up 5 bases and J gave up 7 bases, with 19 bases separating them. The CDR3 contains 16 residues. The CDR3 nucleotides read TGTGCCAGCAGTCCTAGGCCCCCAGGGTACAATTCACCCCTCCACTTT. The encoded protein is CASSPRPPGYNSPLHF.

CDR3 sequence (DNA): TGTGCCAGCAGCTTAACGGCTAACTATGGCTACACCTTC. Protein product: CASSLTANYGYTF. V is TRBV7-8 and J is TRBJ1-2; D ambiguous. Trimming removed 2 bases at V and 0 bases at J, with 4 bases between. Germline values: CDR1 SGHVS, CDR2 FQNEAQ. This CDR3 comprises 13 residues.

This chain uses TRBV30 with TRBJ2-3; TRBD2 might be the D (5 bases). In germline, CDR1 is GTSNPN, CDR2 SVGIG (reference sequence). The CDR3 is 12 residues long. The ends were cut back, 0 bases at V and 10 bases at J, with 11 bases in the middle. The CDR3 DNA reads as TGTGCCTGGAGTGTAGGCTGGACTCCGCAGTATTTT. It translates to CAWSVGWTPQYF.

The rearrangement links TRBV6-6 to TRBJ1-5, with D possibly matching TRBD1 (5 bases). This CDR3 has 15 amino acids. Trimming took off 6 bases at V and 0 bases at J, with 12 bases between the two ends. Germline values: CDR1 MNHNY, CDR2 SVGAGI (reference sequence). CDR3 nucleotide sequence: TGTGCCAGCAGACGGGGGTCAATTAGCAATCAGCCCCAGCATTTT. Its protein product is CASRRGSISNQPQHF.

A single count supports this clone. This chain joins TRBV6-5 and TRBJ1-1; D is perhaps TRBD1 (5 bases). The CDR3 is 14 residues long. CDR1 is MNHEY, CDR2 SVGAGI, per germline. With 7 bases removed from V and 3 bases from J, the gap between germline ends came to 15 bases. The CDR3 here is CASTARGEHTEAFF. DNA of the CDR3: TGTGCCAGCACCGCTCGGGGGGAGCACACTGAAGCTTTCTTT.

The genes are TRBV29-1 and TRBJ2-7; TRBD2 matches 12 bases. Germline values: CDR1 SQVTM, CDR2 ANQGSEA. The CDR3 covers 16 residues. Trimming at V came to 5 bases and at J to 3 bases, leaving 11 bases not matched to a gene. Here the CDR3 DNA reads TGCAGCGTTCAGGGACTAGCGGGCCGTTATCGCTACGAGCAGTACTTC. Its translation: CSVQGLAGRYRYEQYF.

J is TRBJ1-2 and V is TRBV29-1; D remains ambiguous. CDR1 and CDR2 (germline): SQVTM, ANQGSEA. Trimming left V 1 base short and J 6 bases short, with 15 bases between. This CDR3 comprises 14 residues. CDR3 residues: CSVEAPGRRHGYTF. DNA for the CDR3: TGCAGCGTTGAAGCCCCTGGGAGGCGGCATGGCTACACCTTC.

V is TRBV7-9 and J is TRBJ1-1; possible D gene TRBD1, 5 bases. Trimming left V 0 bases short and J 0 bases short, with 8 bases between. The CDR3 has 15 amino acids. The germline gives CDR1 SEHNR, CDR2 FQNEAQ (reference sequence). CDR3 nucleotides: TGTGCCAGCAGCTTAGCACGGGGGTTGAACACTGAAGCTTTCTTT. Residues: CASSLARGLNTEAFF.

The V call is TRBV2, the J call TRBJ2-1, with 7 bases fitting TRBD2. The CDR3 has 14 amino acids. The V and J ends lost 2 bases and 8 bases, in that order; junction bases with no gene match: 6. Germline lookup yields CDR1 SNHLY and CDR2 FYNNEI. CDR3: CASSERRENDEQFF. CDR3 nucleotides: TGTGCCAGCAGTGAACGGCGGGAGAATGATGAGCAGTTCTTC.

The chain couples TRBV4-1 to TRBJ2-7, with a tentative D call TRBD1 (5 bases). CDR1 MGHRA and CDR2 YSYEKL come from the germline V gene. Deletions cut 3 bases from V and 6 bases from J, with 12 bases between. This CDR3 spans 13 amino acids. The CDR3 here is CASSQQQETEQYF. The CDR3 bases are TGCGCCAGCAGCCAGCAACAGGAAACCGAGCAGTACTTC.

CDR3 sequence reads: CASRISGGAVQYF. In DNA form, the CDR3 reads TGTGCCAGTAGGATTAGCGGGGGGGCCGTGCAGTACTTC. The rearrangement joins TRBV19 to TRBJ2-7, with 11 bases that match TRBD2. Germline-derived CDR1 and CDR2 are LNHDA and SQIVND (reference sequence). V lost 6 bases, J lost 9 bases, and 7 bases stayed unmatched. The CDR3 loop spans 13 amino acids.